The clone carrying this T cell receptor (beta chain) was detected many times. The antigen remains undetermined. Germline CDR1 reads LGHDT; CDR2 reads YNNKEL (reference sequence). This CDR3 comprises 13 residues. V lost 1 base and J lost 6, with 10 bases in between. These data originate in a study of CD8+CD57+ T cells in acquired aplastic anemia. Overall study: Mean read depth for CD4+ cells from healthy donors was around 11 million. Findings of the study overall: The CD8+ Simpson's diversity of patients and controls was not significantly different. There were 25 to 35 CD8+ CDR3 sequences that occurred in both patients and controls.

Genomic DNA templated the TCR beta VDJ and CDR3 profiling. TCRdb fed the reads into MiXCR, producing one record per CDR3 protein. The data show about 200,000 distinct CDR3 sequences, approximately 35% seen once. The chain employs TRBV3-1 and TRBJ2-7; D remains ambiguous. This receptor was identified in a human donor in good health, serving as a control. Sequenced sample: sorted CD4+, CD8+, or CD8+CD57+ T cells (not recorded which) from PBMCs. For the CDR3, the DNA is TGTGCCAGCAGCCAAGTGGTCCCTCCCGAGCAGTACTTC. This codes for CASSQVVPPEQYF.